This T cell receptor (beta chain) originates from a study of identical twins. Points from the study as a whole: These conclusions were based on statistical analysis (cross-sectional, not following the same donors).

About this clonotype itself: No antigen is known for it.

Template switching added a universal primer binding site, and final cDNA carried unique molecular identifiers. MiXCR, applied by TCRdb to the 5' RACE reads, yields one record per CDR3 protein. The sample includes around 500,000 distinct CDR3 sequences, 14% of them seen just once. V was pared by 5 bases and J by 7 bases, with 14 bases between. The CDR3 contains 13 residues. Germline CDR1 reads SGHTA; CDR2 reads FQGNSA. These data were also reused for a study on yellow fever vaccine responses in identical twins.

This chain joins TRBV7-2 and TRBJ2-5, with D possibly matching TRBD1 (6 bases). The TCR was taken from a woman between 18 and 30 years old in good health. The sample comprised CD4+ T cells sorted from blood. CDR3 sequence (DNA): TGTGCCAGCAGCACACAGGGCCCGTCGACCCAGTACTTC. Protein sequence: CASSTQGPSTQYF.